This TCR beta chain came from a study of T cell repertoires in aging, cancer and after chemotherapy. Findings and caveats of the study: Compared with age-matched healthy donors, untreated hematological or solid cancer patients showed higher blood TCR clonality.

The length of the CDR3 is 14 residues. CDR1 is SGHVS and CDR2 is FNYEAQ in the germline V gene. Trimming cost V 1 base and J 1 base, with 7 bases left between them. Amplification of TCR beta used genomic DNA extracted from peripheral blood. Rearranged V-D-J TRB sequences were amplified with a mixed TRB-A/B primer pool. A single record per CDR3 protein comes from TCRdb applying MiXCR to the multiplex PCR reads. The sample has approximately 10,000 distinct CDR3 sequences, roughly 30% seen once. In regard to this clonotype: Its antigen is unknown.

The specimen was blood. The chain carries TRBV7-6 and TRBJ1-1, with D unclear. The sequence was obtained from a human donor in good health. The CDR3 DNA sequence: TGTGCCAGCAGCTTAGAGGAGGGGAACACTGAAGCTTTCTTT. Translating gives CASSLEEGNTEAFF.